The sample holds one count of the clone carrying this TCR beta chain. This record belongs to a study of patients and donors after allogeneic stem cell transplantation. Germline values: CDR1 LNHDA, CDR2 SQIVND (reference sequence). The junction had 15 bases not matched to a gene; V was cut back by 7 bases and J by 3 bases. The CDR3 sequence is 16 residues long. From the RT-PCR reads, TCRdb called clonotypes with MiXCR, one entry per CDR3 protein. The sample has 200,000 to 250,000 distinct CDR3 sequences; about 14% are singletons. Sequenced material: blood, either unsorted or a sorted T cell fraction (not recorded which). The TCR sequence derives from a human donor who was either an allogeneic HSCT recipient or a stem cell or donor lymphocyte infusion donor (not recorded which). It is not recorded whose cells these are; they may come from a transplant donor. V gene TRBV19 combines with J gene TRBJ2-7, with 7 bases aligning to TRBD2. The CDR3 reads CASTMRRDYHIYEQYF. The CDR3 bases are TGTGCCAGTACCATGAGGAGGGACTACCACATCTACGAGCAGTACTTC.